This T cell receptor beta chain was captured in a study of technical replicates of blood from a few donors listed by TCRdb under 2017. Library creation used the immunoSEQ multiplex PCR assay. As stored in TCRdb, this immuneACCESS dataset retains in-frame rearrangements with V and J assigned. A fraction of the clones does not appear; measured against another copy, unresolved V genes explain less than half of the discrepancy, and the remainder lacks a known reason. For this sample the table gives 90,000 to 100,000 clones, of which about 95% were detected only once. The ten biggest clones cover about 0.3% of the sample. The cysteine opens and the phenylalanine closes a CDR3 of 15 amino acids. The read is trimmed to its CDR3 DNA, 45 bases read in frame from base 1. Taken from the germline V gene, the CDR1 and CDR2 loops are MDHEN and SYDVKM. Germline trimming amounts to 8 bases on V and 7 bases on J, with 10 as the count of junction bases outside the gene matches.

On this clone itself: Its antigen target is currently unknown. Qualities for individual bases were not recorded, and no much larger clone is one base off.

This TCR derives from a human donor in good health. The sequenced sample consisted of T cells isolated from PBMCs. Recombination connected TRBV28 to TRBJ2-1; 11 bases in the middle match TRBD2. DNA sequence: TGTGCCAGCGATGGCTCCCCTAGCGGGAGGAATGAGCAGTTCTTC. Its product reads: CASDGSPSGRNEQFF.